This entry is about one T cell receptor (beta chain). These data belong to a study of patients and donors after allogeneic stem cell transplantation. The length of the CDR3 is 15 residues. With 1 base removed from V and 5 bases from J, the gap between germline ends came to 15 bases. Germline V lookup: CDR1 LGHNA, CDR2 YSLEER. TCRdb processed the RT-PCR reads anew with MiXCR; each CDR3 protein has one entry. The table lists about 110,000 distinct CDR3 sequences, 35% of them singletons, with roughly 30% in the top ten. This rearrangement joins TRBV4-3 to TRBJ2-7; D not certain. The sample was blood, either unsorted or a sorted T cell fraction (not recorded which). The clonotype originates from a human donor who was either an allogeneic HSCT recipient or a stem cell or donor lymphocyte infusion donor (not recorded which). It is not recorded whose cells these are; they may come from a transplant donor. In DNA form, the CDR3 reads TGCGCCAGCAGCCAAGTCACAGCCTCGACGAACGAGCAGTACTTC. Protein sequence: CASSQVTASTNEQYF.